Presented here are 19 T cell receptor beta chains from one specimen sequenced in a study of CD4 T cells in relation to SARS-CoV-2 and coronaviruses. For these receptors, no antigen is known. The unexposed donors gave CD4+ T cells in about 2011-2018, prior to COVID-19. Isolation of CD4+ T cells took place after around 11 days in culture. Only in-frame clones appear in the TCRdb table, and some are missing; sequencing was by immunoSEQ multiplex PCR. The sample has 20,000 or so clones; 76% are singletons. The sequencing input was CD4+ T cells from PBMCs, cultured in vitro. The receptor set was obtained from a human donor in good health.

The chain has TRBV19 and TRBJ2-2, with TRBD1 matching over 8 bases. Germline-derived CDR1 and CDR2 are LNHDA and SQIVND (reference sequence). V gave up 1 base and J gave up 4 bases; unmatched junction bases: 5. This CDR3 is 16 amino acids long. The DNA for the CDR3 is TGTGCCAGTAGTATAGGGCAGGGGGCCGGCACCGGGGAGCTGTTTTTT. Its protein is CASSIGQGAGTGELFF.

The chain links TRBV9 to TRBJ2-2; TRBD2 matches at 9 bases. V shed 0 bases and J 7 bases; nucleotides not matched to a gene: 10. The length of the CDR3 is 17 residues. CDR1 and CDR2 from the germline V gene are SGDLS and YYNGEE. CDR3 sequence: CASSVGNSGSSYGELFF. DNA of the CDR3: TGTGCCAGCAGCGTAGGAAATAGCGGGAGTTCGTACGGGGAGCTGTTTTTT.

This sequence joins TRBV19 and TRBJ2-4; D is unclear. V was trimmed by 5 bases and J by 7 bases, leaving 18 bases between them. CDR1 and CDR2 from the germline V gene are LNHDA and SQIVND (reference sequence). The CDR3 runs to 15 residues. The CDR3 nucleotides read TGTGCCAGTAGTCCCCCCCCAGATAGGGTTAACATTCAGTACTTC. Amino acids: CASSPPPDRVNIQYF.

V and J are TRBV28 and TRBJ2-5; D not certain. Trimming pared 5 bases from V and 2 bases from J, leaving 3 bases between. CDR1 and CDR2 from the germline V gene are MDHEN and SYDVKM. The CDR3 contains 11 residues. The CDR3 DNA is TGTGCCAGCAGTAGGCAAGAGACCCAGTACTTC. This gives the protein CASSRQETQYF.

This clone was counted only a few times. The chain joins TRBV13 to TRBJ1-1; TRBD1 matches 11 bases. The V gene's germline CDR1 is PRHDT and CDR2 FYEKMQ (reference sequence). The junction had 10 bases not matched to a gene; V was cut back by 2 bases and J by 8 bases. This CDR3 has 16 residues. The CDR3 nucleotides are TGTGCCAGCAGCTTACCCGGGACAGGGGGGCTAAGGGAAGCTTTCTTT. It encodes CASSLPGTGGLREAFF.

The chain recombines TRBV3-1 (or the pseudogene TRBV3-2) with TRBJ2-1, with D unresolved. Trimming removed 0 bases from V and 0 bases from J, with 9 bases in between. CDR1 is LGHDT and CDR2 is YNNKEL in the germline V gene (reference sequence). This CDR3 comprises 16 residues. The CDR3 protein is CASSQEVRSSYNEQFF. The CDR3 DNA is TGTGCCAGCAGCCAAGAAGTTAGGAGCTCCTACAATGAGCAGTTCTTC.

The chain combines TRBV7-2 with TRBJ1-1, with D maybe TRBD1 (5 bases). Trimming removed 5 bases at V and 1 base at J, with 17 bases between. The germline V gene encodes CDR1 SGHTA and CDR2 FQGNSA. This CDR3 is 16 amino acids long. The chain's CDR3 is CASSPQPGLKNTEAFF. The CDR3 bases are TGTGCCAGCAGCCCTCAACCGGGACTGAAGAACACTGAAGCTTTCTTT.

The chain links TRBV5-8 to TRBJ1-1; D might be TRBD1 (6 bases). Germline values: CDR1 SGHTS, CDR2 YDEGEE. There are 16 residues in the CDR3. V dropped 1 base and J dropped 9 bases, with 22 bases sitting between them. The DNA of the CDR3 is TGTGCCAGCAGCTTGAGGGGGACACTAACGGGGGGTAAAGCTTTCTTT. Its protein is CASSLRGTLTGGKAFF. Complete variable domain (other parts from reference TRBV5-8 and TRBJ1-1): EAGVTQSPTHLIKTRGQQATLRCSPISGHTSVYWYQQALGLGLQFLLWYDEGEERNRGNFPPRFSGRQFPNYSSELNVNALELEDSALYLCASSLRGTLTGGKAFFGQGTRLTVV.

This chain uses TRBV19 with TRBJ2-6, with 8 nucleotides matching TRBD1. With V trimmed by 3 bases and J by 2 bases, 3 bases remained unmatched. The germline CDR1 and CDR2 sequences are LNHDA and SQIVND (reference sequence). The length of the CDR3 is 16 residues. Here the CDR3 reads CASSITGGTGANVLTF. DNA of the CDR3: TGTGCCAGTAGTATCACAGGGGGGACTGGGGCCAACGTCCTGACTTTC.

This rearrangement joins TRBV20-1 to TRBJ2-1; D is ambiguous. Trimming shortened V by 7 bases and J by 5 bases, and 9 bases separated the two germline ends. The germline gives CDR1 DFQATT, CDR2 SNEGSKA (reference sequence). This CDR3 region has 11 residues. The CDR3 is CSGPRDNEQFF. CDR3 DNA sequence: TGCAGTGGCCCTCGGGACAATGAGCAGTTCTTC.

The chain recombines TRBV6-2 or TRBV6-3 with TRBJ2-7; TRBD1 aligns across 11 bases. V was pared by 2 bases and J by 9 bases, with 6 bases of the junction left unmatched. The germline V gene has CDR1 MNHEY and CDR2 SVGEGT. The CDR3 contains 14 residues. CDR3 protein: CASSYPGQGVRQYF. CDR3 nucleotides: TGTGCCAGCAGTTACCCGGGACAGGGGGTGAGGCAGTACTTC.

V and J are TRBV19 and TRBJ1-4; no reliable D call. Germline V gives CDR1 LNHDA, CDR2 SQIVND (reference sequence). V lost 7 bases and J 7 bases, leaving 13 bases between the germline ends. This CDR3 contains 13 residues. The CDR3 DNA reads TGTGCCAGTAATGTACGTTGGGGTGAAAAACTGTTTTTT. It specifies CASNVRWGEKLFF.

Here the CDR3 reads CASSIQDSSLTF. The CDR3 nucleotides read TGTGCCAGTAGTATCCAGGACTCGTCACTCACCTTC. J is TRBJ1-2 and V is TRBV19; D not resolved. Between the trimmed V and J ends, which lost 3 bases and 13 bases, there was a span of 15 bases. The CDR3 spans 12 residues. Looked up from germline, CDR1 is LNHDA and CDR2 is SQIVND (reference sequence).

This clone was seen only a few times. J is TRBJ1-6 and V is TRBV28; D perhaps matches TRBD1 (6 bases). The CDR3 spans 15 residues. Germline CDR1 is MDHEN and CDR2 is SYDVKM. Trimming stripped 5 bases from V and 9 bases from J, with 17 bases between. The CDR3 bases are TGTGCCAGCAGTAAACGACAGGCTGGGGGTTCACCCCTCCACTTT. It yields the protein CASSKRQAGGSPLHF. The full variable domain, rest sourced from reference TRBV28 and TRBJ1-6, is DVKVTQSSRYLVKRTGEKVFLECVQDMDHENMFWYRQDPGLGLRLIYFSYDVKMKEKGDIPEGYSVSREKKERFSLILESASTNQTSMYLCASSKRQAGGSPLHFGNGTRLTVT.

The chain has TRBV5-4 and TRBJ2-7; 7 bases map to TRBD1. V lost 4 bases and J lost 5; bases outside the gene matches: 6. Germline V gene sequence: CDR1 SGHNT, CDR2 YYREEE (reference sequence). This CDR3 has 13 residues. Written as DNA, the CDR3 is TGTGCCAGCAGCCTGACAGGGCTTGACGAGCAGTACTTC. This translates into CASSLTGLDEQYF.

This clone was detected a few times. V and J are TRBV9 and TRBJ1-2; D remains ambiguous. V lost 6 bases to trimming and J lost 5 bases, with 14 bases between them. This CDR3 is 13 amino acids long. The germline V gene encodes CDR1 SGDLS and CDR2 YYNGEE. This CDR3 is CASTISGRYGYTF. DNA for the CDR3: TGTGCCAGCACCATCTCGGGGAGGTATGGCTACACCTTC.

The chain links TRBV19 to TRBJ1-3; 8 bases agree with TRBD1. The V gene end was trimmed by 3 bases and the J gene end by 7 bases; junction bases not matched to a gene: 8. Germline V gene data show CDR1 as LNHDA and CDR2 as SQIVND (reference sequence). The CDR3 consists of 15 residues. DNA of the CDR3: TGTGCCAGTAGTATCGGACAGGGAGGTTGGAACACCATATATTTT. Encoded protein: CASSIGQGGWNTIYF.

V and J are TRBV5-4 and TRBJ2-2; TRBD1 aligns across 10 bases. The CDR3 consists of 17 residues. CDR1 is SGHNT, CDR2 YYREEE, per germline (reference sequence). Losses at the gene ends were 2 bases for V and 7 bases for J; bases not matched to a gene: 11. The CDR3 DNA reads as TGTGCCAGCAGCTTAGACCTAGACAGGGGGCGAATCGGGGAGCTGTTTTTT. This encodes CASSLDLDRGRIGELFF.

This clone was counted between two and nine times. This chain joins TRBV27 and TRBJ1-1, with a weak D call TRBD1 (6 bases). V was pared by 5 bases and J by 4 bases, with 11 bases between. This CDR3 is built from 13 residues. CDR1 and CDR2 from the germline V gene are MNHEY and SMNVEV (reference sequence). The CDR3 DNA reads TGTGCCAGCAGTCTACAGGGAGGCACTGAAGCTTTCTTT. It specifies CASSLQGGTEAFF.